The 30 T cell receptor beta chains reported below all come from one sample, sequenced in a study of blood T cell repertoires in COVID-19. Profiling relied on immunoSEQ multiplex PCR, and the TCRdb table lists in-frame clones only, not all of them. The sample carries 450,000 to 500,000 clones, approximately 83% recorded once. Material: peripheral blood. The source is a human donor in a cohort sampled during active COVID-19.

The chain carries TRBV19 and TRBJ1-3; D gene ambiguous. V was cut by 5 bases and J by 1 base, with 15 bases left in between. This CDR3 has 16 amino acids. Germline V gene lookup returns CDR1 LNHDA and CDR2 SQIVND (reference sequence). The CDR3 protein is CASSHLQAPSGNTIYF. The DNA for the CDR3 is TGTGCCAGTAGTCACCTTCAGGCCCCGTCTGGAAACACCATATATTTT.

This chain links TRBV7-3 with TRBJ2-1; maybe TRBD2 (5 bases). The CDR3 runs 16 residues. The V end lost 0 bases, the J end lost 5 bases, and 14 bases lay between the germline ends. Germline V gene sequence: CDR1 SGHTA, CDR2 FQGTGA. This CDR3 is CASSLTWSRAHNEQFF. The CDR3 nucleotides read TGTGCCAGCAGCTTAACGTGGTCGCGGGCTCACAATGAGCAGTTCTTC.

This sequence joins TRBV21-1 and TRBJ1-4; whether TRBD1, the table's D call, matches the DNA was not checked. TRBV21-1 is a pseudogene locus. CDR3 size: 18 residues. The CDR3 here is CASSFRRDRGAIDEKLFF. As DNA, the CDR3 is TGTGCCAGCAGCTTCCGGCGGGACAGGGGTGCAATTGATGAAAAACTGTTTTTT.

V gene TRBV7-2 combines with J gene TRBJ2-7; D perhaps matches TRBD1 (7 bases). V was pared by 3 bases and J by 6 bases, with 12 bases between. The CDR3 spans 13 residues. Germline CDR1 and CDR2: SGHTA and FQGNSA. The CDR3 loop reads CASSFTGEVEQYF. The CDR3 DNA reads TGTGCCAGCAGCTTTACAGGGGAGGTCGAGCAGTACTTC.

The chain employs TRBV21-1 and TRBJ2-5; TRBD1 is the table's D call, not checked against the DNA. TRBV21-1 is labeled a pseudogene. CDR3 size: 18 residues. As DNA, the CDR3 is TGTGCCAGCAGCAAAAGTGTGTTGGCAGGGTGGTACCAAGAGACCCAGTACTTC. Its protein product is CASSKSVLAGWYQETQYF.

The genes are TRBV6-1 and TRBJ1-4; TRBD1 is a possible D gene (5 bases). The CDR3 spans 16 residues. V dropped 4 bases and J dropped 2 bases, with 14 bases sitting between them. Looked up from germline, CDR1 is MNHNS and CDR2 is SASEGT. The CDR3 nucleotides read TGTGCCAGCAGTGTGACGCATCGGGGGACTAATGAAAAACTGTTTTTT. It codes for CASSVTHRGTNEKLFF.

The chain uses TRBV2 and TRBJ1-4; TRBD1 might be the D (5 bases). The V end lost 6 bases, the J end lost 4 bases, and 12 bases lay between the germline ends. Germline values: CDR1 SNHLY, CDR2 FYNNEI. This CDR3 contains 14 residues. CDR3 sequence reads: CASRPGKGNEKLFF. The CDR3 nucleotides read TGTGCCAGCAGGCCAGGGAAGGGTAATGAAAAACTGTTTTTT. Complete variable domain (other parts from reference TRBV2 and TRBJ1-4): EPEVTQTPSHQVTQMGQEVILRCVPISNHLYFYWYRQILGQKVEFLVSFYNNEISEKSEIFDDQFSVERPDGSNFTLKIRSTKLEDSAMYFCASRPGKGNEKLFFGSGTQLSVL.

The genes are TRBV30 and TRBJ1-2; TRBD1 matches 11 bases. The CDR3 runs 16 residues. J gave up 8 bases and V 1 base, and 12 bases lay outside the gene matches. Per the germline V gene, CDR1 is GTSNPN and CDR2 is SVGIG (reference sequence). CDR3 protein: CAWSDLMDRGRGGYTF. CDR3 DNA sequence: TGTGCCTGGAGTGACCTAATGGACAGGGGGCGGGGAGGCTACACCTTC.

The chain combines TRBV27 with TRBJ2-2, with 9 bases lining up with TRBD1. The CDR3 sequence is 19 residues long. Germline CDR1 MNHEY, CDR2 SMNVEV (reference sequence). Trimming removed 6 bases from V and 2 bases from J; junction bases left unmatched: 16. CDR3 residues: CASSPPDRGRRPNTGELFF. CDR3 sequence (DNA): TGTGCCAGCAGCCCCCCGGACAGGGGACGACGTCCCAACACCGGGGAGCTGTTTTTT.

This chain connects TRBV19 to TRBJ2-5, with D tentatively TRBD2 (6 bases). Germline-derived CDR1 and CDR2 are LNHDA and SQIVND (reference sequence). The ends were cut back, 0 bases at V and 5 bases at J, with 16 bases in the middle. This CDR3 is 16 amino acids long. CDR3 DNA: TGTGCCAGTAGTATAGATCTACGAGGGGCGGGGGAGACCCAGTACTTC. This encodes CASSIDLRGAGETQYF.

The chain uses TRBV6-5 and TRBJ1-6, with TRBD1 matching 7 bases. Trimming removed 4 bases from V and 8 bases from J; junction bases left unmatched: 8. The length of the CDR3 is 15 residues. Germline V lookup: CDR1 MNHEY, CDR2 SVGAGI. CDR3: CASSSDRVFDSPLHF. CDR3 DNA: TGTGCCAGCAGTTCCGACAGGGTATTTGATTCACCCCTCCACTTT.

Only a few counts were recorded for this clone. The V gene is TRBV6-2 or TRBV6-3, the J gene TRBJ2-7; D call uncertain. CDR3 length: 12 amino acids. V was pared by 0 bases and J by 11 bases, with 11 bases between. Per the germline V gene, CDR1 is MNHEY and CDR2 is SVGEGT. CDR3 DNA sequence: TGTGCCAGCAGTTACTCGAACATCCAGGAGTACTTC. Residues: CASSYSNIQEYF.

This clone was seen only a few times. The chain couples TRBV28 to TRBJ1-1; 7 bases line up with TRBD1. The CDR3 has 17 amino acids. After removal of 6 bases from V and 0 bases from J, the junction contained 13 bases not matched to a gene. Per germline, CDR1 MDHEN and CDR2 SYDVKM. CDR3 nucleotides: TGTGCCAGCAGCGTGCCGGGACAGAGCCCAATGAACACTGAAGCTTTCTTT. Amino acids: CASSVPGQSPMNTEAFF.

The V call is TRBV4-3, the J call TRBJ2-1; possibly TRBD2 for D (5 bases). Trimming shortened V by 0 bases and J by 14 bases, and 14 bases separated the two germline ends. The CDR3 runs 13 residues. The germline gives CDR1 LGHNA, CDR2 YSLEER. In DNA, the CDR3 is TGCGCCAGCAGCCAAGATGCCGGGTTCGGGGAGTTCTTC. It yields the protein CASSQDAGFGEFF.

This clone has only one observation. The CDR3 protein is CASSLETAYEQYF. The CDR3 nucleotides read TGTGCCAGCAGCTTGGAGACGGCTTACGAGCAGTACTTC. The gene calls are TRBV11-1 and TRBJ2-7; D unresolved. The V end lost 3 bases, the J end lost 4 bases, and 10 bases lay between the germline ends. The CDR3 contains 13 residues. CDR1 and CDR2 (germline): SGHAT, FQDESV (reference sequence).

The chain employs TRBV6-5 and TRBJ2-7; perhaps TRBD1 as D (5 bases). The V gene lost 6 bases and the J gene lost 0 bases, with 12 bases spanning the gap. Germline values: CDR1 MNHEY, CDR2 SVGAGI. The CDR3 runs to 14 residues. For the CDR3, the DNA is TGTGCCAGCAGGGGGCAACAGGACTCCTACGAGCAGTACTTC. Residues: CASRGQQDSYEQYF.

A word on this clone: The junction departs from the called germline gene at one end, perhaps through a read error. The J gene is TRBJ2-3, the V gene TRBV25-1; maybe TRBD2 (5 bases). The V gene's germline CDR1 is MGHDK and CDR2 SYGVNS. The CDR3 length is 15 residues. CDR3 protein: CASIELGKRADTQYF. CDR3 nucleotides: TGTGCCAGCATTGAACTAGGGAAGAGGGCAGATACGCAGTATTTT.

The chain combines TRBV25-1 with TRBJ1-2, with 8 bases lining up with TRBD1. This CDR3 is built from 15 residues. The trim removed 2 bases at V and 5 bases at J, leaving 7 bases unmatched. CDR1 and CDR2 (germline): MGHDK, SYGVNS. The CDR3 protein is CASSESRGDRYGYTF. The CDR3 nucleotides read TGTGCCAGCAGTGAAAGTAGGGGGGACAGGTATGGCTACACCTTC.

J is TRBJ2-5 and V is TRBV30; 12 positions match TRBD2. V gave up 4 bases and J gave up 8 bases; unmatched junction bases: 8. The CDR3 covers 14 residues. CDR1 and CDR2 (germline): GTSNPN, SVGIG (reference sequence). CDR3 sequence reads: CAWILAGGSSTQYF. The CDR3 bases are TGTGCCTGGATTCTAGCGGGAGGGTCGTCAACCCAGTACTTC.

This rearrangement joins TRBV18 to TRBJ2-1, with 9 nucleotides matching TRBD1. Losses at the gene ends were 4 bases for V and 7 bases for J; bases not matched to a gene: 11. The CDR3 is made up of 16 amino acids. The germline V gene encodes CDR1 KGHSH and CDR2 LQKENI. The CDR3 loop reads CASSRAGTGIINEQFF. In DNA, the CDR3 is TGTGCCAGCTCACGGGCCGGGACAGGGATAATTAATGAGCAGTTCTTC. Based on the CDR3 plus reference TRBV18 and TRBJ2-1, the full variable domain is NAGVMQNPRHLVRRRGQEARLRCSPMKGHSHVYWYRQLPEEGLKFMVYLQKENIIDESGMPKERFSAEFPKEGPSILRIQQVVRGDSAAYFCASSRAGTGIINEQFFGPGTRLTVL.

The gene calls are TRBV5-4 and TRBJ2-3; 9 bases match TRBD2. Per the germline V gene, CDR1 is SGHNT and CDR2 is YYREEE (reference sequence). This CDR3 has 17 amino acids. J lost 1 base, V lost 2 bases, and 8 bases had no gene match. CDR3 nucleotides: TGTGCCAGCAGCTTACGAGCGGGAGGTTTCGGCACAGATACGCAGTATTTT. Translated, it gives CASSLRAGGFGTDTQYF.

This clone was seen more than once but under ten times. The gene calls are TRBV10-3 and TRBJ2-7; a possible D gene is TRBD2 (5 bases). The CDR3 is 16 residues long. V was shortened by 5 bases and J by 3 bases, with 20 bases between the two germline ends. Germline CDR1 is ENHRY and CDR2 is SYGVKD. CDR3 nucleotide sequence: TGTGCCATCAGTCGGGCCACGGAACGGGGTATCTACGAGCAGTACTTC. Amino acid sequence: CAISRATERGIYEQYF.

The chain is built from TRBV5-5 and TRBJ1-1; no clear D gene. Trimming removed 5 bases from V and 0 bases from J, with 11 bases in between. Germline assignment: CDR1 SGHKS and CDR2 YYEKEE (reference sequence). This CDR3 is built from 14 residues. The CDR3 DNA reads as TGTGCCAGCAGTTTTACACACCTGAACACTGAAGCTTTCTTT. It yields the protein CASSFTHLNTEAFF.

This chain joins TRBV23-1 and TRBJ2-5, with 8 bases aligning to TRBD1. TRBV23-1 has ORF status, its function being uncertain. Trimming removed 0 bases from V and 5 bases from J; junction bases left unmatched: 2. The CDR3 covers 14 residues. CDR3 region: CASSQSQGVETQYF. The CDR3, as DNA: TGCGCCAGCAGTCAATCACAGGGGGTGGAGACCCAGTACTTC.

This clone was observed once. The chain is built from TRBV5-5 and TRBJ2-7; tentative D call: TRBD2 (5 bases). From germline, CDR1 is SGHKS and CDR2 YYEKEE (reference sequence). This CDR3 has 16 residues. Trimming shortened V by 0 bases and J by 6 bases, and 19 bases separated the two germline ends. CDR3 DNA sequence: TGTGCCAGCAGCTTGGCTTTGGCCGGGAAAATGGGCGAGCAGTACTTC. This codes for CASSLALAGKMGEQYF.

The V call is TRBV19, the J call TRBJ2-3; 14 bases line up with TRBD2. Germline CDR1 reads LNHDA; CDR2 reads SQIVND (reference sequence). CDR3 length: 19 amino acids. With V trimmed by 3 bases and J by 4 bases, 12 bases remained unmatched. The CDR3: CASSIPPGLAGDGPDTQYF. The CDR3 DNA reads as TGTGCCAGTAGTATTCCCCCGGGACTAGCGGGAGATGGGCCAGATACGCAGTATTTT.

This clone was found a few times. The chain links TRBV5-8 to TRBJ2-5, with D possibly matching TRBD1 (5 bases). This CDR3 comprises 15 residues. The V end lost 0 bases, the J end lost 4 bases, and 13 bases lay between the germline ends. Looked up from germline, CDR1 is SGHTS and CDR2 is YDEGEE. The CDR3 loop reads CASSLEGQGRETQYF. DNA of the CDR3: TGTGCCAGCAGCTTGGAAGGGCAGGGTAGAGAGACCCAGTACTTC.

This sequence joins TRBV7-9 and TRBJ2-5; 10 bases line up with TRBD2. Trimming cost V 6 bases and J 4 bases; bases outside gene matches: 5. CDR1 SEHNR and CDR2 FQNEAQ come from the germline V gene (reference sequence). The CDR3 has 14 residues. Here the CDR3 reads CASRPSGGAETQYF. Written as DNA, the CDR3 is TGTGCCAGCAGGCCTAGCGGGGGCGCAGAGACCCAGTACTTC.

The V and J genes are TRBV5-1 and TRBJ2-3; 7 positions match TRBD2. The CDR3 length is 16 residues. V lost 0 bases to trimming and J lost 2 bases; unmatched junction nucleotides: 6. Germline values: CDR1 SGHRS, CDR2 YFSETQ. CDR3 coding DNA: TGCGCCAGCAGCTTGGTGGCTAGCGGACCCACAGATACGCAGTATTTT. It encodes CASSLVASGPTDTQYF.

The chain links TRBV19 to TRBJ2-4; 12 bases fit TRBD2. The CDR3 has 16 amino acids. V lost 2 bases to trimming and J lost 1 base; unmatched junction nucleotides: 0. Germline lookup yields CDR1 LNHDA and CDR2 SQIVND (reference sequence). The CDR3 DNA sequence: TGTGCCAGTAGTATACTAGCGGGAGGGGCCAAAAACATTCAGTACTTC. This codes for CASSILAGGAKNIQYF.